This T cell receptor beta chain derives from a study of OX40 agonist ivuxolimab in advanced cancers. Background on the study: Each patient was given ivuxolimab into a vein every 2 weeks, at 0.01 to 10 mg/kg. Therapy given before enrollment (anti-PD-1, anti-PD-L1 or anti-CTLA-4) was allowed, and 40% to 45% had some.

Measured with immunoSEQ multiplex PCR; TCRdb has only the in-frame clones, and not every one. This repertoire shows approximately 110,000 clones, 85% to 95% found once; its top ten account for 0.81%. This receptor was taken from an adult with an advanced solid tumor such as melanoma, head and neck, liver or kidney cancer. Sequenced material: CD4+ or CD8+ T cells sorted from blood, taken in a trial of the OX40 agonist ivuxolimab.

The CDR3 nucleotides are TGTGCCAGCAGTTTACGGAGGCGGGTTGCCATTGCCCGCTACACTGAAGCTTTCTTT. This encodes CASSLRRRVAIARYTEAFF. The chain carries TRBV28 and TRBJ1-1; D is unresolved. This CDR3 is built from 19 residues. Germline V CDR1 and CDR2: MDHEN, SYDVKM. The V end lost 2 bases, the J end lost 3 bases, and 25 bases lay between the germline ends.